The next 22 T cell receptor beta chains were all read from a single sample in a study of blood T cell repertoires in COVID-19. Generated by immunoSEQ multiplex PCR, the TCRdb table keeps only in-frame clones and is missing some. This table has roughly 300,000 clones, 80% to 90% appearing once. The material sequenced was PBMCs or T cells enriched from blood (not recorded which). These receptor sequences come from a woman aged 25 to 39 who had recovered from COVID-19.

The chain employs TRBV5-6 and TRBJ1-1; weak D call: TRBD1 (5 bases). Per the germline V gene, CDR1 is SGHDT and CDR2 is YYEEEE. This CDR3 is built from 16 residues. The V end lost 0 bases, the J end lost 0 bases, and 12 bases lay between the germline ends. The CDR3 DNA reads as TGTGCCAGCAGCTTGGTCAGGGCTCGACTGAACACTGAAGCTTTCTTT. It encodes CASSLVRARLNTEAFF.

CDR3: CAIRTTGTGELFF. CDR3 sequence (DNA): TGTGCCATCAGAACCACGGGCACCGGGGAGCTGTTTTTT. The chain couples TRBV10-3 to TRBJ2-2; D is undetermined. V lost 6 bases and J lost 4, with 9 bases in between. The CDR3 consists of 13 residues. Germline loops: CDR1 ENHRY, CDR2 SYGVKD.

The V call is TRBV2, the J call TRBJ2-2; a weak D match, TRBD1 (5 bases). The CDR3 is made up of 15 amino acids. V was trimmed by 6 bases and J by 6 bases, leaving 17 bases between them. CDR1 and CDR2 from the germline V gene are SNHLY and FYNNEI. CDR3 in amino acids: CASRWNTGEPGELFF. The CDR3 DNA is TGTGCCAGCAGATGGAATACAGGCGAACCCGGGGAGCTGTTTTTT.

This clone was seen more than once but under ten times. The chain uses TRBV19 and TRBJ2-7; 9 bases fit TRBD1. V shed 6 bases, J shed 3 bases, and the junction held 9 bases outside the gene matches. Germline V gene lookup returns CDR1 LNHDA and CDR2 SQIVND (reference sequence). The CDR3 has 15 residues. CDR3 region: CASSSGGQGRYEQYF. The CDR3 DNA reads as TGTGCCAGTAGCTCAGGAGGACAGGGGCGCTACGAGCAGTACTTC.

CDR3 amino acids: CASSFPASGDDNEQFF. The CDR3, as DNA: TGCGCCAGCAGCTTCCCGGCTAGCGGGGACGACAATGAGCAGTTCTTC. The rearrangement links TRBV5-1 to TRBJ2-1; 9 positions agree with TRBD2. CDR3 length equals 16 residues. V trimming: 2 bases; J trimming: 5 bases; junction bases outside the gene matches: 8. The germline CDR1 and CDR2 sequences are SGHRS and YFSETQ.

The chain is built from TRBV5-6 and TRBJ1-4; 7 positions match TRBD1. The CDR3 spans 15 residues. With 4 bases clipped from V and 8 bases from J, the junction kept 11 bases outside the gene matches. CDR1 and CDR2 (germline): SGHDT, YYEEEE. CDR3 bases: TGTGCCAGCAGCGGAATGACAGGGCCGGGCGAAAAACTGTTTTTT. Its translation: CASSGMTGPGEKLFF. The full variable domain, in which reference TRBV5-6 and TRBJ1-4 provide the parts outside the CDR3, is DAGVTQSPTHLIKTRGQQVTLRCSPKSGHDTVSWYQQALGQGPQFIFQYYEEEERQRGNFPDRFSGHQFPNYSSELNVNALLLGDSALYLCASSGMTGPGEKLFFGSGTQLSVL.

The rearrangement links TRBV2 to TRBJ1-4; 9 bases fit TRBD1. This CDR3 contains 14 residues. CDR1 is SNHLY and CDR2 is FYNNEI in the germline V gene. V lost 7 bases and J lost 8; bases outside the gene matches: 8. The CDR3 here is CASKPGQGSEKLFF. The CDR3 DNA sequence: TGTGCCAGCAAGCCGGGACAGGGCTCGGAAAAACTGTTTTTT.

The V gene is TRBV6-5, the J gene TRBJ1-5; 8 bases are shared with TRBD1. This CDR3 comprises 14 residues. Losses at the gene ends were 5 bases for V and 5 bases for J; bases not matched to a gene: 5. The germline V gene has CDR1 MNHEY and CDR2 SVGAGI. The CDR3 here is CASSRDRRDQPQHF. The CDR3 DNA reads TGTGCCAGCAGTCGGGACAGGAGGGATCAGCCCCAGCATTTT.

The CDR3, as DNA: TGTGCCAGCAGCTTATGGCTTGGAAACACCATATATTTT. Encoded protein: CASSLWLGNTIYF. The rearrangement links TRBV7-2 to TRBJ1-3; D not resolved. V shed 2 bases and J shed 3 bases, with 5 bases lying between them. Germline values: CDR1 SGHTA, CDR2 FQGNSA. The CDR3 has 13 residues.

This chain joins TRBV5-4 and TRBJ1-1, with 12 bases identical to TRBD1. CDR3 length equals 15 residues. V was clipped by 4 bases and J by 2 bases; unmatched bases: 3. Germline CDR1 is SGHNT and CDR2 is YYREEE (reference sequence). The CDR3 DNA sequence: TGTGCCAGCAGCGCCGGGACAGGGGGCAACACTGAAGCTTTCTTT. This codes for CASSAGTGGNTEAFF.

The chain carries TRBV19 and TRBJ1-1, with D possibly being TRBD1 (6 bases). V lost 6 bases and J 2 bases, leaving 13 bases between the germline ends. There are 14 residues in the CDR3. CDR1 LNHDA and CDR2 SQIVND come from the germline V gene (reference sequence). CDR3 in amino acids: CASRPGHINTEAFF. Here the CDR3 DNA reads TGTGCCAGTAGGCCGGGACACATAAACACTGAAGCTTTCTTT.

The chain links TRBV6-4 to TRBJ1-2; the D gene is possibly TRBD1 (6 bases). V was pared by 4 bases and J by 6 bases, with 15 bases between. In germline, CDR1 is MRHNA, CDR2 SNTAGT. This CDR3 has 14 residues. The DNA for the CDR3 is TGTGCCAGCAGTGCGGGACAAGGGGTGAATGGCTACACCTTC. This sequence encodes CASSAGQGVNGYTF.

The rearrangement links TRBV24-1 to TRBJ2-1; weak D call: TRBD1 (5 bases). Germline assignment: CDR1 KGHDR and CDR2 SFDVKD. The CDR3 spans 17 residues. The germline V and J ends were trimmed by 4 bases and 9 bases, with 24 bases remaining between them. The CDR3 bases are TGTGCCACCAGTGACCCCGTCCGGGCCCCATTAGGGGTTGAGCAGTTCTTC. Its translation is CATSDPVRAPLGVEQFF.

V and J are TRBV5-4 and TRBJ2-5; 9 bases map to TRBD1. CDR3 size: 15 residues. V shed 4 bases and J 5 bases; nucleotides not matched to a gene: 9. Germline CDR1 SGHNT, CDR2 YYREEE (reference sequence). The chain's CDR3 is CASSPQQGASETQYF. As DNA, the CDR3 is TGTGCCAGCAGCCCCCAACAGGGGGCGTCGGAGACCCAGTACTTC. Full variable domain (missing parts from reference TRBV5-4 and TRBJ2-5): ETGVTQSPTHLIKTRGQQVTLRCSSQSGHNTVSWYQQALGQGPQFIFQYYREEENGRGNFPPRFSGLQFPNYSSELNVNALELDDSALYLCASSPQQGASETQYFGPGTRLLVL.

This chain joins TRBV6-5 and TRBJ2-5; TRBD2 matches at 10 bases. CDR1 and CDR2 (germline): MNHEY, SVGAGI. V lost 2 bases, J lost 8 bases, and 2 bases stayed unmatched. The CDR3 is 13 amino acids. The CDR3 DNA is TGTGCCAGCAGTTACGCTAGCGGGGGAACCCAGTACTTC. Residues: CASSYASGGTQYF.

This clone was seen a single time. The V gene is TRBV5-4, the J gene TRBJ2-3, with 7 bases aligning to TRBD2. The germline CDR1 and CDR2 sequences are SGHNT and YYREEE (reference sequence). V gave up 0 bases and J gave up 2 bases; unmatched junction bases: 3. The CDR3 totals 15 residues. The CDR3 protein is CASSLASGPTDTQYF. The CDR3 DNA sequence: TGTGCCAGCAGCTTGGCTAGCGGTCCCACAGATACGCAGTATTTT.

The chain recombines TRBV6-4 with TRBJ1-5; no definite D call. Trimming left V 3 bases short and J 1 base short, with 7 bases between. Germline V CDR1 and CDR2: MRHNA, SNTAGT. The CDR3 consists of 14 residues. Here the CDR3 DNA reads TGTGCCAGCAGTGAATCCGGGAGCAATCAGCCCCAGCATTTT. Protein sequence: CASSESGSNQPQHF.

This chain uses TRBV28 with TRBJ1-4; 8 nucleotides line up with TRBD1. The CDR3 totals 15 residues. Germline values: CDR1 MDHEN, CDR2 SYDVKM. J lost 0 bases, V lost 6 bases, and 3 bases had no gene match. CDR3 DNA: TGTGCCAGCAGGCTGACAGGGGCAACTAATGAAAAACTGTTTTTT. Amino acid sequence: CASRLTGATNEKLFF.

This clone was observed once. The chain carries TRBV15 and TRBJ2-5; D is uncertain. The CDR3 runs 13 residues. Germline V gene data show CDR1 as LNHNV and CDR2 as YYDKDF (reference sequence). Trimming removed 1 base at V and 5 bases at J, with 8 bases between. The CDR3 is CATSRGLAETQYF. The CDR3 DNA sequence: TGTGCCACCAGCAGAGGACTGGCGGAGACCCAGTACTTC.

This clone has only a few counts. The V call is TRBV3-1 (or the pseudogene TRBV3-2), the J call TRBJ2-2; TRBD1 matches 7 bases. This CDR3 contains 15 residues. The junction had 11 bases not matched to a gene; V was cut back by 4 bases and J by 9 bases. Germline loops: CDR1 LGHDT, CDR2 YNNKEL (reference sequence). The CDR3 is CASSLTPDRVRELFF. The CDR3 region has the DNA TGTGCCAGCAGCCTGACTCCCGACAGGGTACGGGAGCTGTTTTTT.

The chain uses TRBV7-2 and TRBJ2-2; D might be TRBD2 (5 bases). There are 15 residues in the CDR3. V was trimmed by 5 bases and J by 0 bases, leaving 10 bases between them. In germline, CDR1 is SGHTA, CDR2 FQGNSA. The CDR3: CASSLSGANTGELFF. CDR3 nucleotides: TGTGCCAGCAGCCTATCCGGGGCGAACACCGGGGAGCTGTTTTTT.

The V call is TRBV5-1, the J call TRBJ1-6, with a tentative D call TRBD1 (5 bases). Per the germline V gene, CDR1 is SGHRS and CDR2 is YFSETQ. The CDR3 covers 16 residues. V was pared by 1 base and J by 4 bases, with 12 bases between. CDR3 bases: TGCGCCAGCAGCTTGTCGGGGGTGAGATATAATTCACCCCTCCACTTT. It specifies CASSLSGVRYNSPLHF.